Presented here are 11 T cell receptor beta chains from one specimen sequenced in a study of CD8 T cells in ankylosing spondylitis. TCRdb independently ran MiXCR on the 5' RACE reads; one entry per CDR3 protein. The sample lists about 140,000 distinct CDR3 sequences; roughly 8.3% were seen once. Sequencing input: synovial fluid, either unsorted or a sorted T cell fraction (not recorded which). The receptors shown here come from a male donor with ankylosing spondylitis.

The V call is TRBV2, the J call TRBJ2-7, with D maybe TRBD1 (6 bases). Germline-derived CDR1 and CDR2 are SNHLY and FYNNEI. Trimming took off 4 bases at V and 3 bases at J, with 13 bases between the two ends. The CDR3 is made up of 14 amino acids. The CDR3 here is CASSADRIYYEQYF. The DNA of the CDR3 is TGTGCCAGCAGTGCCGACAGGATTTACTACGAGCAGTACTTC.

This clonotype was recorded at least ten times. This sequence joins TRBV6-6 and TRBJ2-3, with D possibly TRBD2 on 7 matching bases. The V gene lost 7 bases and the J gene lost 9 bases, with 14 bases spanning the gap. CDR3 length: 12 residues. Germline values: CDR1 MNHNY, CDR2 SVGAGI (reference sequence). The CDR3 here is CASTISGGTQYF. CDR3 DNA: TGTGCCAGCACTATCTCGGGGGGCACGCAGTATTTT.

The sample holds many counts of this clonotype. J is TRBJ2-2 and V is TRBV9; D perhaps matches TRBD2 (6 bases). The CDR3 covers 17 residues. V was clipped by 0 bases and J by 10 bases, with 22 bases between them. The germline gives CDR1 SGDLS, CDR2 YYNGEE. DNA for the CDR3: TGTGCCAGCAGCGTAGTGGGAGGAATGGCCTCGGGTGAGGAGCTGTTTTTT. Its translation: CASSVVGGMASGEELFF.

V is TRBV20-1 and J is TRBJ1-1; tentatively, D is TRBD1 (6 bases). The CDR3 extends over 14 amino acids. V lost 0 bases and J lost 7, with 15 bases in between. Germline V CDR1 and CDR2: DFQATT, SNEGSKA (reference sequence). This chain's CDR3 is CSARDYFRGGEAFF. The CDR3 DNA is TGCAGTGCTAGAGATTACTTCCGAGGGGGTGAAGCTTTCTTT.

The genes are TRBV4-3 and TRBJ2-3, with 8 bases that match TRBD2. The V and J ends lost 1 base and 5 bases, in that order; junction bases with no gene match: 14. CDR3 length equals 18 residues. Germline CDR1 reads LGHNA; CDR2 reads YSLEER. The DNA of the CDR3 is TGCGCCAGCAGCCAAGGACCGGGGGTTAGCGGGAAAGGAGATACGCAGTATTTT. It translates to CASSQGPGVSGKGDTQYF.

This clonotype showed up many times. The rearrangement joins TRBV5-1 to TRBJ2-2; D is possibly TRBD2 (6 bases). The germline V gene has CDR1 SGHRS and CDR2 YFSETQ. V lost 4 bases to trimming and J lost 1 base, with 11 bases between them. The CDR3 consists of 15 residues. CDR3 amino acids: CASSPPGLNTGELFF. CDR3 nucleotides: TGCGCCAGCAGCCCCCCGGGACTGAACACCGGGGAGCTGTTTTTT.

This clonotype has only a few counts. The chain recombines TRBV20-1 with TRBJ1-3, with D maybe TRBD1 (6 bases). V dropped 3 bases and J dropped 4 bases, with 13 bases sitting between them. CDR1 and CDR2 from the germline V gene are DFQATT and SNEGSKA (reference sequence). The CDR3 is 14 residues long. CDR3 in amino acids: CSASAGGGGNTIYF. CDR3 in DNA: TGCAGTGCTAGTGCCGGGGGCGGCGGAAACACCATATATTTT.

This clonotype was seen only a few times. For the CDR3, the DNA is TGTGCCAGCAGAAGGGACAGCCCGAACTATGGCTACACCTTC. Translation gives CASRRDSPNYGYTF. The genes are TRBV6-1 and TRBJ1-2; 7 bases fit TRBD1. This CDR3 spans 14 amino acids. CDR1 and CDR2 (germline): MNHNS, SASEGT. The ends lost 6 bases at V and 2 bases at J; junction bases unmatched: 6.

This chain joins TRBV7-8 and TRBJ1-6; unclear D gene. Germline CDR1 is SGHVS and CDR2 is FQNEAQ. Trimming stripped 3 bases from V and 1 base from J, with 7 bases between. The length of the CDR3 is 15 residues. The CDR3 protein is CASSLEGSYNSPLHF. In DNA, the CDR3 is TGTGCCAGCAGCTTGGAAGGATCCTATAATTCACCCCTCCACTTT.

A few counts support this clonotype. The chain uses TRBV4-2 and TRBJ2-2; D is possibly TRBD1 or TRBD2 (5 bases each). Trimming stripped 0 bases from V and 5 bases from J, with 10 bases between. The CDR3 totals 15 residues. Germline CDR1 and CDR2: LGHNA and YNFKEQ. The CDR3 spells CASSQEEGRTGELFF. The DNA of the CDR3 is TGTGCCAGCAGCCAAGAAGAGGGGCGGACCGGGGAGCTGTTTTTT.

This clonotype was counted only a few times. The rearrangement joins TRBV12-3 or TRBV12-4 to TRBJ2-3; 13 bases are shared with TRBD2. The CDR3 totals 15 residues. The junction had 1 base not matched to a gene; V was cut back by 6 bases and J by 1 base. The CDR3 loop is CASRGLAGRTDTQYF. CDR3 DNA: TGTGCCAGCAGGGGACTAGCGGGGCGCACAGATACGCAGTATTTT.